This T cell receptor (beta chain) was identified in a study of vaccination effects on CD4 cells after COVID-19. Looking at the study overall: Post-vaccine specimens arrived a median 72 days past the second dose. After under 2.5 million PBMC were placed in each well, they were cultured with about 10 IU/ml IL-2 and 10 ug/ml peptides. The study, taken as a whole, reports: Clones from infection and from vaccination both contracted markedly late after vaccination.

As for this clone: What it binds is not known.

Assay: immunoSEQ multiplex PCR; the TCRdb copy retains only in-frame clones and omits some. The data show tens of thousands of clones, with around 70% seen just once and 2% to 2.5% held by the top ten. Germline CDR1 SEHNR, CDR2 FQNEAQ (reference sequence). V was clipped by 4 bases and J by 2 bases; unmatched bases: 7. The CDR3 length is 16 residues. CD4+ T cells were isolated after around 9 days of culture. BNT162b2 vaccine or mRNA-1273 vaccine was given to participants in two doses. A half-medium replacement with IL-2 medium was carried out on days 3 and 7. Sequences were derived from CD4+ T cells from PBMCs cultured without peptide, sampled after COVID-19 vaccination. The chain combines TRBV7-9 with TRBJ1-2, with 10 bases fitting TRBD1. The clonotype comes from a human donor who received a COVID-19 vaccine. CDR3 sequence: CASSSRQGAENYGYTF. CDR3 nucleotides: TGTGCCAGCAGCTCGCGACAGGGGGCGGAAAACTATGGCTACACCTTC.